This is a list of T cell receptor beta chains from one sample in a study of cytomegalovirus exposure and HLA in healthy donors. Here immunoSEQ multiplex PCR was the method, and the copy in TCRdb shows in-frame clones only, minus some. This sample has fewer than 200,000 clones, with approximately 80% found just once. Sequences were obtained from PBMCs. These receptors all come from a boy younger than 18 in good health and CMV-seronegative. CDR3s leave out the opening cysteine and the closing phenylalanine or tryptophan. A D gene is named only where the DNA matches it firmly. Part of the rows lack a size; the others show once, few, many or a class for expanded clones.

abundance: .; j_gene: TRBJ2-7; v_gene: TRBV7-2; d_gene: .; CDR3aa: ASSSPGVNEQY
abundance: once; j_gene: TRBJ1-1; v_gene: TRBV19; d_gene: .; CDR3aa: ASSTPDLGDTEAF
abundance: few; j_gene: TRBJ2-3; v_gene: TRBV29-1; d_gene: TRBD1; CDR3aa: SVERGQGESTDTQY
abundance: .; j_gene: TRBJ2-2; v_gene: TRBV4-2; d_gene: .; CDR3aa: ASSPLVGLANTGELF
abundance: .; j_gene: TRBJ1-5; v_gene: TRBV15; d_gene: .; CDR3aa: ATSRDGRDNQPQH
abundance: .; j_gene: TRBJ1-1; v_gene: TRBV5-1; d_gene: .; CDR3aa: ASRDDRTANTEAF
abundance: .; j_gene: TRBJ2-2; v_gene: TRBV6-1; d_gene: TRBD1; CDR3aa: ASSEQGARTGELF
abundance: .; j_gene: TRBJ1-3; v_gene: TRBV7-2; d_gene: .; CDR3aa: ASSSIGPDPGGTIY
abundance: .; j_gene: TRBJ1-3; v_gene: TRBV6-4; d_gene: .; CDR3aa: ASSVMAGAGNTIY
abundance: .; j_gene: TRBJ1-1; v_gene: TRBV9; d_gene: .; CDR3aa: ASSVRPNTEAF